This T cell receptor (beta chain) is drawn from a study of prognosis after radiotherapy for stage I lung cancer. The study's findings and limits: Differences in TRBV and TRBJ gene usage were reportedly observed between patients with and without metastases.

This clonotype was seen ten or more times. Its antigen is as yet unknown. Two-round multiplex PCR, the amplification method, yielded TCR beta CDR3 from genomic DNA. TRBV and TRBJ genes each had their own specific primers in first-round PCR. Each CDR3 protein is one row after TCRdb ran MiXCR on the multiplex PCR reads. The sample carries roughly 25,000 distinct CDR3 sequences, under 40% recorded once. The sequenced sample was PBMCs, obtained before or after stereotactic body radiation therapy (not recorded which). This clonotype originated in a donor aged 50 or older with non-small cell lung cancer.

The CDR3: CASSSVGETQYF. The CDR3 bases are TGTGCCAGCAGTTCGGTGGGAGAGACCCAGTACTTC. The rearrangement joins TRBV12-3 or TRBV12-4 to TRBJ2-5; D is undetermined. This CDR3 is built from 12 residues. The germline V and J ends were trimmed by 4 bases and 4 bases, with 7 bases remaining between them.